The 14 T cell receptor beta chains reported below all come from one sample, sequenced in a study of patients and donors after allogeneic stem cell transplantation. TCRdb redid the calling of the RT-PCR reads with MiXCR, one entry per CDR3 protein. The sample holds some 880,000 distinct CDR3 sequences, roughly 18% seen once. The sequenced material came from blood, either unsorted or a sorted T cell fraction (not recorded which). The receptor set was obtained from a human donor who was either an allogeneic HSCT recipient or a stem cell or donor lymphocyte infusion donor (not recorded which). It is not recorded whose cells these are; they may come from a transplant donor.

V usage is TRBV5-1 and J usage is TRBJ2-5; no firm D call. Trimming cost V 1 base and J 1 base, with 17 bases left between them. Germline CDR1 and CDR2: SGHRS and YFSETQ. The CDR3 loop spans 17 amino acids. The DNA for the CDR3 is TGCGCCAGCAGCTTGCCGTTTGGACGGACCATCCAAGAGACCCAGTACTTC. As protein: CASSLPFGRTIQETQYF.

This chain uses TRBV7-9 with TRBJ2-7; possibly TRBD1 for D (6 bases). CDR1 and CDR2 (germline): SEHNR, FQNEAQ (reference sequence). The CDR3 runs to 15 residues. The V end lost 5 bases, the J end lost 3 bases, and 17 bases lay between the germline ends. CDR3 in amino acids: CASSAPAGTLYEQYF. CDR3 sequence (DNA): TGTGCCAGCAGCGCTCCCGCCGGGACACTCTACGAGCAGTACTTC.

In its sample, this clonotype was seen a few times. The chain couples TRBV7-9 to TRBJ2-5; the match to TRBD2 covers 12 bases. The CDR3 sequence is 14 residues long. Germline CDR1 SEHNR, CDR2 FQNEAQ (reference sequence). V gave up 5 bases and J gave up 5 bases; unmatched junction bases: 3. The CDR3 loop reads CASSLTSGSETQYF. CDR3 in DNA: TGTGCCAGCAGCCTGACTAGCGGGAGCGAGACCCAGTACTTC.

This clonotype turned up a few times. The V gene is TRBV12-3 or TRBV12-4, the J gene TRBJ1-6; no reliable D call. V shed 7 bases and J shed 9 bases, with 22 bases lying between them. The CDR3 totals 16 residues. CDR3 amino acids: CASTPGMGHEGSPLHF. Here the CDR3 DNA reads TGTGCCAGCACTCCGGGAATGGGTCATGAAGGTTCACCCCTCCACTTT.

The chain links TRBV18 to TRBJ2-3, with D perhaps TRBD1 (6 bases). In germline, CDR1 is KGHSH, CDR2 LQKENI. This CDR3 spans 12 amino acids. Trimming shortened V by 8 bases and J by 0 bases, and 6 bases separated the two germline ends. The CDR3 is CASTGSTDTQYF. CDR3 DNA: TGTGCCAGCACAGGGAGCACAGATACGCAGTATTTT.

CDR3 sequence: CASSTSGTGIYTF. The DNA of the CDR3 is TGTGCCAGCTCAACCTCCGGGACAGGGATCTACACCTTC. The chain carries TRBV18 and TRBJ1-2; 9 bases map to TRBD1. V was pared by 5 bases and J by 10 bases, with 8 bases of the junction left unmatched. The CDR3 has 13 residues. Germline CDR1 is KGHSH and CDR2 is LQKENI.

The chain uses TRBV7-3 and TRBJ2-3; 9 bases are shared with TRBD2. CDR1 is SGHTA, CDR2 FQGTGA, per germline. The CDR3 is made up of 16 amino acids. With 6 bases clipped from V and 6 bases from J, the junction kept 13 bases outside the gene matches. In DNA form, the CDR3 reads TGTGCCAGCAGACAGGGCCTTAGCGGGGGTTCGGATACGCAGTATTTT. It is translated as CASRQGLSGGSDTQYF.

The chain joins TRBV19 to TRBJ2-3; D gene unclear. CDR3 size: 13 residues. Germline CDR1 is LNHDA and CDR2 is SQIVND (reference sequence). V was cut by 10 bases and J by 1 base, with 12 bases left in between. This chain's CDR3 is CATGALRTDTQYF. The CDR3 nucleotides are TGTGCCACAGGCGCGCTTCGCACAGATACGCAGTATTTT.

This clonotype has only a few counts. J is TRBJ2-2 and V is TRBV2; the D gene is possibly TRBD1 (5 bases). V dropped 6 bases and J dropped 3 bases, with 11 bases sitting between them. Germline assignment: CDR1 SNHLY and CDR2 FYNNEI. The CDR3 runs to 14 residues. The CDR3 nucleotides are TGTGCCAGCAGGGGGCCCTGGGACACCGGGGAGCTGTTTTTT. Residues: CASRGPWDTGELFF. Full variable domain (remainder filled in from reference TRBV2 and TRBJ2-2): EPEVTQTPSHQVTQMGQEVILRCVPISNHLYFYWYRQILGQKVEFLVSFYNNEISEKSEIFDDQFSVERPDGSNFTLKIRSTKLEDSAMYFCASRGPWDTGELFFGEGSRLTVL.

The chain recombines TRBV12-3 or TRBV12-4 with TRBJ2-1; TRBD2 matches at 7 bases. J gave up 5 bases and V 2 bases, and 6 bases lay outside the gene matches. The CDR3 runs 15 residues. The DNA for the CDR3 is TGTGCCAGCAGTTTACGGACTAGACGGGACAATGAGCAGTTCTTC. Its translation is CASSLRTRRDNEQFF.

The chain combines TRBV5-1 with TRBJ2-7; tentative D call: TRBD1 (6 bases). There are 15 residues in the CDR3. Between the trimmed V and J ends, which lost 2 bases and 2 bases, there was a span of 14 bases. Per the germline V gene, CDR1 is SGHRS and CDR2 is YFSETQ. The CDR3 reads CASSLYREPPYEQYF. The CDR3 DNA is TGCGCCAGCAGCTTATACAGGGAGCCTCCCTACGAGCAGTACTTC.

The CDR3 bases are TGTGCCAGCAGCGCCCGTTATAATTCACCCCTCCACTTT. Its protein product is CASSARYNSPLHF. V usage is TRBV3-1 and J usage is TRBJ1-6; no clear D. With 5 bases removed from V and 4 bases from J, the gap between germline ends came to 6 bases. Per the germline V gene, CDR1 is LGHDT and CDR2 is YNNKEL (reference sequence). This CDR3 region has 13 residues.

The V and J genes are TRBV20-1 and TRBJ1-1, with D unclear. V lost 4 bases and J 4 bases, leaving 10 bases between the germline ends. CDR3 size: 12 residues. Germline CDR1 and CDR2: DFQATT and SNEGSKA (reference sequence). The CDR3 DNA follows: TGCAGTGCTATGACGGGTACCACTGAAGCTTTCTTT. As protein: CSAMTGTTEAFF.

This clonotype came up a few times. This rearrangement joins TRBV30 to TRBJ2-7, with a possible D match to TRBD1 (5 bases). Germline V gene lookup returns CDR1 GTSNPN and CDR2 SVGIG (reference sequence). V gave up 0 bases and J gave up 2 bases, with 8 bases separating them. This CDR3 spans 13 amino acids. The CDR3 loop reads CAWSVLDTYEQYF. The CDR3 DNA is TGTGCCTGGAGTGTCCTGGACACCTACGAGCAGTACTTC.